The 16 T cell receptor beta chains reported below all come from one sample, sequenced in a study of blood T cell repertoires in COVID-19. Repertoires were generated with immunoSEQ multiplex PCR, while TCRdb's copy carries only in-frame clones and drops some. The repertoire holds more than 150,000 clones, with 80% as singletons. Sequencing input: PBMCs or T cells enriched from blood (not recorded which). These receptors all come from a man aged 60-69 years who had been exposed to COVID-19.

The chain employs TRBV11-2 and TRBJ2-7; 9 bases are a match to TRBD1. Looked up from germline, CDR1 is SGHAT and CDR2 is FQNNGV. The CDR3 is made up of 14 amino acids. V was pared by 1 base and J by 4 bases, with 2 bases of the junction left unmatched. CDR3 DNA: TGTGCCAGCAGCTTAGGGACAGGGGAATACGAGCAGTACTTC. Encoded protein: CASSLGTGEYEQYF.

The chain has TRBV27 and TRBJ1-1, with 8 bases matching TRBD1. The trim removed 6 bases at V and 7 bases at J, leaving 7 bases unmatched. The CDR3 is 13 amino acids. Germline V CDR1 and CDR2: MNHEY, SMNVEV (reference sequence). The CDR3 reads CASRNRGNDEAFF. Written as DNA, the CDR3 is TGTGCCAGCAGAAACAGGGGGAACGATGAAGCTTTCTTT.

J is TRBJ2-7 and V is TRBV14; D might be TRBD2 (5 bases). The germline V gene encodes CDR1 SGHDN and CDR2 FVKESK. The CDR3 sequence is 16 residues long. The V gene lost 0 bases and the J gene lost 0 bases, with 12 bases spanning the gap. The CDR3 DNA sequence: TGTGCCAGCAGCCAAGATATAGCGCTGAGCTCCTACGAGCAGTACTTC. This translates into CASSQDIALSSYEQYF.

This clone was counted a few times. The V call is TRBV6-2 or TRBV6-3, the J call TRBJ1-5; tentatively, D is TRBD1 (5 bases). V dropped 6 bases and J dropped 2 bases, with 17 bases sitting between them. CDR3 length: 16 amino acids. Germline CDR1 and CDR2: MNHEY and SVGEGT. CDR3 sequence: CASSWGDWNRNQPQHF. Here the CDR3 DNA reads TGTGCCAGCAGCTGGGGGGATTGGAATCGCAATCAGCCCCAGCATTTT.

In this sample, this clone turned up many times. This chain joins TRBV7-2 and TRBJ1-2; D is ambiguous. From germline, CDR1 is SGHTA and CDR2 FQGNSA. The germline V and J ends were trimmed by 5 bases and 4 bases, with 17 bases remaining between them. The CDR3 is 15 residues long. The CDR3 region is CASSQEVGFAYGYTF. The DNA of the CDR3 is TGTGCCAGCAGCCAGGAGGTAGGGTTCGCCTATGGCTACACCTTC.

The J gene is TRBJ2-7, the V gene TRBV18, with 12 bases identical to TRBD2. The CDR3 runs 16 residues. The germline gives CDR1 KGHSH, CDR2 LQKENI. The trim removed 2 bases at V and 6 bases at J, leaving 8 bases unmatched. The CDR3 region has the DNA TGTGCCAGCTCACCAGGGTCGACTAGCGGGAGAACCGAGCAGTACTTC. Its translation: CASSPGSTSGRTEQYF.

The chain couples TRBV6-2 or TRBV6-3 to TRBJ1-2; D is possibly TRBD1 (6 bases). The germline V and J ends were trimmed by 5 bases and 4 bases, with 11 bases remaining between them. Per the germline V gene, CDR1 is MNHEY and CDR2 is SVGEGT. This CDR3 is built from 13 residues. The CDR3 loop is CASSATGIYGYTF. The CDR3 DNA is TGTGCCAGCAGTGCTACAGGGATCTATGGCTACACCTTC.

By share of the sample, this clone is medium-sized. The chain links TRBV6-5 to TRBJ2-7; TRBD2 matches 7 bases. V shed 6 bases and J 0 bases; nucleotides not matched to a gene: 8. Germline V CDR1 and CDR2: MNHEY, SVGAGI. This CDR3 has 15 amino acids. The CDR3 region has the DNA TGTGCCAGCAGGACCGGCGGGAGCAGCTCCTACGAGCAGTACTTC. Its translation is CASRTGGSSSYEQYF.

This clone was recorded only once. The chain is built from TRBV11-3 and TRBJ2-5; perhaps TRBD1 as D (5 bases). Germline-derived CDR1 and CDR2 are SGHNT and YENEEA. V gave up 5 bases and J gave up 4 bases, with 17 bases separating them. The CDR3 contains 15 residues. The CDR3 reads CASSPGQGIGETQYF. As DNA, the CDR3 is TGTGCCAGCAGCCCCGGGCAGGGTATAGGAGAGACCCAGTACTTC.

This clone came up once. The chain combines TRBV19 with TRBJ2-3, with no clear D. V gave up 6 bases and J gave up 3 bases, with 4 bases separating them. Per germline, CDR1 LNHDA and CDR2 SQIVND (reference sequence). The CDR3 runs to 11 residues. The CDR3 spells CASSQTDTQYF. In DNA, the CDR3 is TGTGCCAGTAGCCAAACAGATACGCAGTATTTT.

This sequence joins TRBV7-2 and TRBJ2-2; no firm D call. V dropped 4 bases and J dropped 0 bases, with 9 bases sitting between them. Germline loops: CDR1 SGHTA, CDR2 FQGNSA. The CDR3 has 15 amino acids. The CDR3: CASSWPSSNTGELFF. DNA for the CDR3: TGTGCCAGCAGCTGGCCATCCTCGAACACCGGGGAGCTGTTTTTT.

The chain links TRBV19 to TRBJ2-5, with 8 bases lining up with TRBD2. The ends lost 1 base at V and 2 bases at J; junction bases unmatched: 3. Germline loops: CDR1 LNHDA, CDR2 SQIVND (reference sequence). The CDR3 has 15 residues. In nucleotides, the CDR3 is TGTGCCAGTAGTATAGGCACTAGCGGACAAGAGACCCAGTACTTC. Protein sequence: CASSIGTSGQETQYF.

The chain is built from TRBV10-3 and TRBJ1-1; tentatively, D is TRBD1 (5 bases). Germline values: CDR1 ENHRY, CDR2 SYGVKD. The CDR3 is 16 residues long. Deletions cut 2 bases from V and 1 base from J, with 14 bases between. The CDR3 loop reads CAISEEPRATNTEAFF. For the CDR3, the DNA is TGTGCCATCAGTGAGGAACCCAGGGCGACGAACACTGAAGCTTTCTTT.

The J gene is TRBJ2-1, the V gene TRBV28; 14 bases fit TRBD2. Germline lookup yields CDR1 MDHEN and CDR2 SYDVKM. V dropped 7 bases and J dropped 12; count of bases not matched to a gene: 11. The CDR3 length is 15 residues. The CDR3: CASTKRGLAGDRQFF. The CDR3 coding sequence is TGTGCCAGCACCAAACGGGGACTAGCGGGAGATCGGCAGTTCTTC.

CDR3: CATSDLSFNGYTF. As DNA, the CDR3 is TGTGCCACCAGTGATTTGAGCTTTAATGGCTACACCTTC. V gene TRBV24-1 combines with J gene TRBJ1-2; D unclear. The germline V gene has CDR1 KGHDR and CDR2 SFDVKD. The CDR3 is 13 residues long. Trimming pared 0 bases from V and 6 bases from J, leaving 7 bases between.

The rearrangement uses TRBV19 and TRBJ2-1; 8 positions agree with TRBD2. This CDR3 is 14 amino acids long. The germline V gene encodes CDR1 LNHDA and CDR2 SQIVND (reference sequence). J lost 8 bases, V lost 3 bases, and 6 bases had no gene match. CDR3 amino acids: CASSIREGRDEQFF. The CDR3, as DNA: TGTGCCAGTAGTATCCGGGAGGGCCGCGATGAGCAGTTCTTC. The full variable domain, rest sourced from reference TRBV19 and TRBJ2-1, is DGGITQSPKYLFRKEGQNVTLSCEQNLNHDAMYWYRQDPGQGLRLIYYSQIVNDFQKGDIAEGYSVSREKKESFPLTVTSAQKNPTAFYLCASSIREGRDEQFFGPGTRLTVL.